Listed below are T cell receptor beta chains from one sample, sequenced in a study of blood T cell repertoires in COVID-19. The table came from immunoSEQ multiplex PCR; TCRdb's copy has only in-frame clones and leaves some out. This table holds under 200,000 clones, about nine tenths found once. Sequences were obtained from peripheral blood. The receptors stem from a man aged 50 to 59 with acute or convalescent COVID-19. CDR3s include the opening cysteine and the closing phenylalanine or tryptophan. The D gene is left open where the match is weak. Clone size appears in some rows only: once, few, many, or a class for an expanded clone.

j_call clone_size d_call v_call cdr3_aa cdr3_nt
TRBJ2-3 - - TRBV4-3 CASSLIPTDTQYF TGCGCCAGCAGCCTCATTCCCACAGATACGCAGTATTTT
TRBJ2-1 - TRBD2 TRBV4-3 CASSQDGGSSYNEQFF TGCGCCAGCAGCCAAGACGGGGGGTCATCGTACAATGAGCAGTTCTTC
TRBJ2-1 - - TRBV11-2 CASNHLGGLNEQFF TGTGCCAGCAACCACCTTGGGGGGTTAAATGAGCAGTTCTTC
TRBJ1-2 - - TRBV19 CASRGEGWHGYTF TGTGCCAGTAGGGGCGAGGGATGGCATGGCTACACCTTC
TRBJ1-1 - - TRBV3-1/TRBV3-2 CASSQGRAAEAFF TGTGCCAGCAGCCAAGGGAGGGCGGCTGAAGCTTTCTTT
TRBJ2-5 - TRBD1 TRBV11-2 CASSYGQARETQYF TGTGCCAGCAGCTACGGACAGGCGAGGGAGACCCAGTACTTC
TRBJ2-3 - TRBD2 TRBV10-2 CASPRLAGDPPDTQYF TGCGCCAGCCCAAGACTAGCGGGGGATCCCCCAGATACGCAGTATTTT
TRBJ2-5 - - TRBV10-3 CAISSVQETQYF TGTGCCATCAGCAGCGTACAAGAGACCCAGTACTTC
TRBJ1-1 - TRBD1 TRBV19 CASRDRGEKNTEAFF TGTGCCAGTAGGGACAGGGGCGAAAAGAACACTGAAGCTTTCTTT
TRBJ1-5 - - TRBV15 CATSSLLGRVSNQPQHF TGTGCCACCAGCAGCTTACTCGGCAGGGTGAGCAATCAGCCCCAGCATTTT
TRBJ2-5 - - TRBV14 CATIHALQFRVRETQYF TGTGCCACCATACACGCCCTCCAGTTCAGGGTGAGAGAGACCCAGTACTTC
TRBJ2-2 once TRBD2 TRBV28 CASSLSPLGLAGGRGTGELFF TGTGCCAGCAGTTTATCCCCCCTGGGACTAGCGGGAGGGAGGGGTACCGGGGAGCTGTTTTTT
TRBJ1-2 few TRBD1 TRBV10-2 CASSRGQEYGYTF TGCGCCAGCAGTAGGGGACAGGAGTATGGCTACACCTTC
TRBJ1-1 - TRBD1 TRBV19 CASSDPGGAWTEAFF TGTGCCAGTAGTGACCCAGGGGGCGCGTGGACTGAAGCTTTCTTT
TRBJ2-3 - TRBD1 TRBV6-2/TRBV6-3 CASSYLPGQGEGDTQYF TGTGCCAGCAGTTATCTCCCGGGACAGGGGGAAGGAGATACGCAGTATTTT
TRBJ1-3 - - TRBV7-8 CASSLSGVGNTIYF TGTGCCAGCAGCTTATCGGGTGTCGGGAACACCATATATTTT
TRBJ2-3 - TRBD2 TRBV4-1 CASSQEPLAGARNTQYF TGCGCCAGCAGCCAAGAACCCCTAGCGGGAGCCCGAAATACGCAGTATTTT
TRBJ1-2 - - TRBV6-5 CASREDRDYYGYTF TGTGCCAGCAGGGAGGACAGAGACTACTATGGCTACACCTTC
TRBJ2-2 - TRBD2 TRBV18 CASSPFGRANTGELFF TGTGCCAGCTCACCATTCGGGAGGGCGAACACCGGGGAGCTGTTTTTT
TRBJ2-3 - TRBD1 TRBV18 CASSPWQGASTDTQYF TGTGCCAGCTCCCCTTGGCAGGGGGCCTCAACAGATACGCAGTATTTT
TRBJ2-1 once - TRBV6-2/TRBV6-3 CASSYSRGGHPYEQFF TGTGCCAGCAGTTACTCTCGCGGGGGCCACCCCTATGAGCAGTTCTTC
TRBJ2-1 - TRBD2 TRBV5-1 CASSLGLARPANEQFF TGCGCCAGCAGCCTGGGACTAGCCCGCCCTGCTAATGAGCAGTTCTTC
TRBJ2-7 - - TRBV29-1 CSVENRAHEQYF TGCAGCGTTGAAAACAGGGCTCACGAGCAGTACTTC
TRBJ2-7 few TRBD1 TRBV6-1 CASSEVGQGSYEQYF TGTGCCAGCAGTGAAGTGGGACAGGGTTCGTACGAGCAGTACTTC
TRBJ2-1 - TRBD2 TRBV6-5 CASSYGTSGTEQFF TGTGCCAGCAGTTACGGGACTAGCGGGACTGAGCAGTTCTTC
TRBJ2-5 - - TRBV5-4 CASSLGAVRGAWETQYF TGTGCCAGCAGCTTGGGGGCCGTACGGGGGGCTTGGGAGACCCAGTACTTC
TRBJ2-2 few TRBD2 TRBV24-1 CATSDPGLAGTGELFF TGTGCCACCAGTGACCCGGGACTAGCGGGCACCGGGGAGCTGTTTTTT
TRBJ2-3 - - TRBV24-1 CATSDPLGGPNTDTQYF TGTGCCACCAGTGACCCCCTTGGAGGGCCTAACACAGATACGCAGTATTTT
TRBJ2-1 - - TRBV5-1 CASSSGRDNSYNEQFF TGCGCCAGCAGCTCGGGCAGGGACAACTCCTACAATGAGCAGTTCTTC
TRBJ1-2 - - TRBV2 CASRTRSGTNYGYTF TGTGCCAGCAGGACGAGGTCGGGGACTAACTATGGCTACACCTTC
TRBJ2-2 - - TRBV14 CASSHPRPIWGLLDTGELFF TGTGCCAGCAGCCACCCCCGGCCTATTTGGGGCTTGTTGGACACCGGGGAGCTGTTTTTT
TRBJ2-3 - - TRBV9 CASRSSSTDTQYF TGTGCCAGCAGGTCTTCTAGCACAGATACGCAGTATTTT